This paragraph reports one T cell receptor beta chain. During active infection, Seattle patients enrolled and were then monitored through disease. TCRdb's copy holds only in-frame clones and misses some; the assay was immunoSEQ multiplex PCR. The sample yields 250,000 to 300,000 clones, about 90% seen once. This specimen comes from a study of blood T cell repertoires in COVID-19. Germline V gene sequence: CDR1 LNHDA, CDR2 SQIVND (reference sequence). The CDR3 consists of 14 residues. V shed 11 bases and J shed 0 bases, with 16 bases lying between them. The chain combines TRBV19 with TRBJ1-1; D is perhaps TRBD1 (5 bases). The receptor comes from a woman in her thirties with COVID-19, enrolled during active disease. The material sequenced was peripheral blood. The CDR3, as DNA: TGTGCCTTGACCCCCGTAGGGGTGAACACTGAAGCTTTCTTT. This sequence encodes CALTPVGVNTEAFF.